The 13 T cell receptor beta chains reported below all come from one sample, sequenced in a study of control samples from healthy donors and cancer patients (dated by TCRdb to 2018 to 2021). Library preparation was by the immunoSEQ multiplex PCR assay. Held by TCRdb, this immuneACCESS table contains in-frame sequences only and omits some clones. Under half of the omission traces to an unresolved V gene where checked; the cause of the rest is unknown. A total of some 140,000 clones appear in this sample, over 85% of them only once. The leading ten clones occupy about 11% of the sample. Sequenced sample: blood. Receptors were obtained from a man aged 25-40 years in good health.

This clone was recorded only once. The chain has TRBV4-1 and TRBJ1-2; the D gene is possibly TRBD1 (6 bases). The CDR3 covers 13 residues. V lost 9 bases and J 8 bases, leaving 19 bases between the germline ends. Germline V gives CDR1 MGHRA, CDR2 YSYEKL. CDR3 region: CASGRGGLRGYTF. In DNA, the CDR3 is TGCGCCAGTGGCAGGGGAGGTTTGAGGGGCTACACCTTC.

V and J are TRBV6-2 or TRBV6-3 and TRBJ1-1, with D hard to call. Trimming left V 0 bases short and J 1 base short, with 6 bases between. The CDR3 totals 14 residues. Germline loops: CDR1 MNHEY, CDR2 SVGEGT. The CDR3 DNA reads TGTGCCAGCAGTTACTCAGGATGGAACACTGAAGCTTTCTTT. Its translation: CASSYSGWNTEAFF.

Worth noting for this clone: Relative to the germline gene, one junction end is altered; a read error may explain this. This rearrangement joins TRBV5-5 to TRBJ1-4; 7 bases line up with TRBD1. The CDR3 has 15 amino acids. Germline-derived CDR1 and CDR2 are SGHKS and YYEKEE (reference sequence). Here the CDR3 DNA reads TGTACCAGCAGCATCCCAGGGGGGATGGGTGAAAAACTGTTTTTT. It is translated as CTSSIPGGMGEKLFF.

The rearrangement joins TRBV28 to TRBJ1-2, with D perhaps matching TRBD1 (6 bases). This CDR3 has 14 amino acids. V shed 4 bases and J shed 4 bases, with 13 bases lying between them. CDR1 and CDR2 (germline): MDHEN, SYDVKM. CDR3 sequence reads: CASSSSGTTYGYTF. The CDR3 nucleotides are TGTGCCAGCAGTTCTTCCGGGACAACCTATGGCTACACCTTC.

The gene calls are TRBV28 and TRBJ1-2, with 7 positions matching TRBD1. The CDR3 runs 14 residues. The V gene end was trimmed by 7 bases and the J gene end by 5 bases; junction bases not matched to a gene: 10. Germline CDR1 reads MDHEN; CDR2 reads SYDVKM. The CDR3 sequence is CASIPYGTVYGYTF. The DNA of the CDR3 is TGTGCCAGCATCCCCTATGGGACAGTTTATGGCTACACCTTC.

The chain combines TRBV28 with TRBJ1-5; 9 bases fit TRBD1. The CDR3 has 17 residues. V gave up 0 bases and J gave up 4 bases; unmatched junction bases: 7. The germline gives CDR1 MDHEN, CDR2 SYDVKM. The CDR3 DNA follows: TGTGCCAGCAGTTTATGGGCCGGGACAGGGACAAATCAGCCCCAGCATTTT. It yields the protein CASSLWAGTGTNQPQHF.

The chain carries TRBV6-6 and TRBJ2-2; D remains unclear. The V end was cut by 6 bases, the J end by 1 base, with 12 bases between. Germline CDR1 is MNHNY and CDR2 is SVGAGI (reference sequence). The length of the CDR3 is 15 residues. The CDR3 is CASSSPARNTGELFF. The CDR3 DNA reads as TGTGCCAGCAGCTCCCCTGCGCGGAACACCGGGGAGCTGTTTTTT.

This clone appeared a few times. Here the CDR3 reads CASSIWGPGRGETQYF. DNA of the CDR3: TGTGCCAGTAGTATATGGGGCCCCGGACGGGGGGAGACCCAGTACTTC. The V and J genes are TRBV19 and TRBJ2-5; D possibly corresponds to TRBD2 (6 bases). Germline V gives CDR1 LNHDA, CDR2 SQIVND (reference sequence). V was shortened by 2 bases and J by 5 bases, with 18 bases between the two germline ends. This CDR3 region has 16 residues.

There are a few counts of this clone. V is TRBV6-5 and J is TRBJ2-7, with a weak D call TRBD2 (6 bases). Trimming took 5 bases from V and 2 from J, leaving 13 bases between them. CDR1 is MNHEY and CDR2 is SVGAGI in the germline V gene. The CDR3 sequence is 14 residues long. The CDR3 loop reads CASSPRTGAYEQYF. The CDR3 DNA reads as TGTGCCAGCAGTCCACGGACGGGAGCCTACGAGCAGTACTTC.

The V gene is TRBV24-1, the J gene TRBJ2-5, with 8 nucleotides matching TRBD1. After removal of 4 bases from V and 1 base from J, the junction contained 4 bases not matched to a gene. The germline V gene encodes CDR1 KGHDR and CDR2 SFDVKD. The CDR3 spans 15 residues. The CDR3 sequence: CATSDQTGAQETQYF. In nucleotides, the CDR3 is TGTGCCACCAGTGACCAGACAGGGGCCCAAGAGACCCAGTACTTC.

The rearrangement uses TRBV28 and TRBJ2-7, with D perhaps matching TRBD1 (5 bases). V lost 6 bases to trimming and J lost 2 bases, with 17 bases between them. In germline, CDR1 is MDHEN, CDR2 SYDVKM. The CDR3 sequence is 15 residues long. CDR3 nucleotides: TGTGCCAGCAGCCCAATAGACTTGGACACCTACGAGCAGTACTTC. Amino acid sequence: CASSPIDLDTYEQYF.

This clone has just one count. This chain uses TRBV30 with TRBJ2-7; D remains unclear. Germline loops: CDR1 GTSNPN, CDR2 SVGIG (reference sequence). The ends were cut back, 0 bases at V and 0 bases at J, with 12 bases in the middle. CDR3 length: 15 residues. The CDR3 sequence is CAWSVGHPSSYEQYF. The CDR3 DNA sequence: TGTGCCTGGAGTGTTGGCCACCCTAGCTCCTACGAGCAGTACTTC.

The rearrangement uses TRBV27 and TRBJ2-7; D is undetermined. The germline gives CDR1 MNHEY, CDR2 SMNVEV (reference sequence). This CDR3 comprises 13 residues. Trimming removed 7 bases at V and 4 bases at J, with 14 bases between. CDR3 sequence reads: CASIDNLNYEQYF. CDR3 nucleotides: TGTGCCAGCATAGACAACCTCAATTACGAGCAGTACTTC.